This T cell receptor (beta chain) was retrieved from a study of T cells in Graves' hyperthyroidism and ophthalmopathy. Study observations and caveats: Stable hyperthyroidism was separated from ophthalmopathy by a model based on 13 V-J features.

The TCR beta CDR3 regions underwent amplification using RNA transcripts as the source. Researchers ran a first-round RT-PCR on the TCR CDR3 using the HTBI primer set. One entry per CDR3 protein results from TCRdb running MiXCR on the multiplex PCR reads. The profile shows about 700,000 distinct CDR3 sequences, 14% of them singletons. This clonotype was recorded a few times. The antigen is undetermined. Graves' hyperthyroidism without ophthalmopathy progression within 18 months was termed stable. Those patients with uncontrolled infection, other autoimmune disease, pregnancy or lactation were excluded. The authors took PBMCs from roughly 9.3 ml fresh peripheral blood. CDR1 and CDR2 (germline): MNHNS, SASEGT. V lost 6 bases and J lost 4; bases outside the gene matches: 17. The CDR3 extends over 20 amino acids.

The TCR sequence derives from a woman younger than 35 with Graves' hyperthyroidism. The chain uses TRBV6-1 and TRBJ2-1, with 14 bases matching TRBD2. Sequencing was done on a sample of blood. DNA of the CDR3: TGTGCCAGCAGGGGGGGCCGGGACAGGGGGACTAGCGGGGGATACAATGAGCAGTTCTTC. Its protein product is CASRGGRDRGTSGGYNEQFF.